The sequence of this TCR beta chain was determined in a study of CD8 T cells in ankylosing spondylitis. General study findings and limits: According to the report, clones linked to the disease were significantly enriched in matched synovial fluid samples taken from ankylosing spondylitis patients.

Each CDR3 protein is one row after TCRdb ran MiXCR on the 5' RACE reads. This repertoire shows approximately 110,000 distinct CDR3 sequences, approximately 25% found once; its top ten account for more than 9%. This clonotype was seen ten or more times. Its antigen remains unidentified. This clonotype was sampled from a male donor with ankylosing spondylitis. Sample: synovial fluid, either unsorted or a sorted T cell fraction (not recorded which).

The CDR3 region is CASSFSGGDYNEQFF. In DNA form, the CDR3 reads TGTGCCAGCAGTTTCTCAGGGGGCGACTACAATGAGCAGTTCTTC. This chain uses TRBV12-3 or TRBV12-4 with TRBJ2-1, with 8 bases aligning to TRBD1. The ends lost 3 bases at V and 3 bases at J; junction bases unmatched: 4. CDR3 length equals 15 residues.